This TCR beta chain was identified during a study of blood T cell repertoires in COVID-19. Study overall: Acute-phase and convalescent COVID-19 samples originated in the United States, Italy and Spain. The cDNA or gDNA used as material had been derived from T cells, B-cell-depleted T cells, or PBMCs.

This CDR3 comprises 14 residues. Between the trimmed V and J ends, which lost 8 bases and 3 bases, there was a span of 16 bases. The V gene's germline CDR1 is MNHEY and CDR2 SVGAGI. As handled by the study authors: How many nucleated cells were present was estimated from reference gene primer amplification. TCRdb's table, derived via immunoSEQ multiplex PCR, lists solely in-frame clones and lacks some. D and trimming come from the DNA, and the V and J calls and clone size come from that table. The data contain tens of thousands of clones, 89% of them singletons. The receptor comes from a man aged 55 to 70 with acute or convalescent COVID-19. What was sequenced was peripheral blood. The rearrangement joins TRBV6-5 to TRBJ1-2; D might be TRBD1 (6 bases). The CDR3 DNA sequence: TGTGCCAGCGTGGGGGAGGGGGTCGACTATGGCTACACCTTC. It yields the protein CASVGEGVDYGYTF.